This T cell receptor beta chain was retrieved from a study of cytomegalovirus exposure and HLA in healthy donors. Study observations and caveats: According to a subsequent analysis, TCR clusters identified in the first cohort showed a tendency to co-occur across the roughly 120 validation repertoires. The investigators catalogued some 160 TCR beta chains as cytomegalovirus-associated. Through in vitro validation, three CMV-associated chains were shown to be specific for CMV antigens.

The CDR3 length is 15 residues. CDR1 is SGDLS, CDR2 YYNGEE, per germline. V lost 0 bases and J lost 7; bases outside the gene matches: 4. A note on this clone: Its target is unknown.

Profiling relied on immunoSEQ multiplex PCR, and the TCRdb table lists in-frame clones only, not all of them. The sample lists about 160,000 clones, roughly 86% occurring once. The donors were part of the validation cohort of roughly 110 subjects. That cohort was separate from the first cohort, which comprised under 750 subjects. The TCR was taken from a woman between 18 and 30 years old in good health and CMV-seropositive. The chain has TRBV9 and TRBJ2-1; the match to TRBD2 covers 10 bases. Sequenced input: PBMCs. The CDR3 DNA reads TGTGCCAGCAGCGTAGGTTCTAGCGGGAGTAATGAGCAGTTCTTC. It encodes CASSVGSSGSNEQFF.